A selection of T cell receptor beta chains follows, all from one sample in a study of cytomegalovirus exposure and HLA in healthy donors. Only in-frame clones appear in the TCRdb table, and some are missing; sequencing was by immunoSEQ multiplex PCR. This sample carries 100,000 to 150,000 clones, around 74% of them seen once, and the ten largest clones take approximately 30%. Sequences were obtained from PBMCs. These receptors came from a man aged 55 to 70 in good health and CMV-seropositive. Both conserved end residues are part of each CDR3. A D gene is named only where the DNA matches it firmly. Expanded clones are given a class, and other clones once, few, many or no size at all.

V	length	J	D	size	CDR3	DNA
TRBV27	18	TRBJ1-2	TRBD1	-	CASWPSGTGGLANYGYTF	TGTGCCAGCTGGCCTTCCGGGACAGGGGGCCTTGCTAACTATGGCTACACCTTC
TRBV27	18	TRBJ2-1	TRBD1	-	CASSWPKTGKISYNEQFF	TGTGCCAGCAGTTGGCCGAAGACAGGGAAAATCTCCTACAATGAGCAGTTCTTC
TRBV30	15	TRBJ2-7	TRBD2	-	CAWSVTSGGPYEQYF	TGTGCCTGGAGTGTTACTAGCGGGGGGCCCTACGAGCAGTACTTC
TRBV5-8	15	TRBJ1-1	-	-	CASRRGGEKNTEAFF	TGTGCCAGTCGGCGGGGAGGTGAAAAGAACACTGAAGCTTTCTTT
TRBV15	15	TRBJ2-7	-	few	CATSRERGLPYEQYF	TGTGCCACCAGCAGAGAAAGGGGTCTTCCCTACGAGCAGTACTTC
TRBV10-3	16	TRBJ2-3	-	-	CAISGRTALSTDTQYF	TGTGCCATCAGCGGGCGGACAGCTTTAAGCACAGATACGCAGTATTTT
TRBV28	14	TRBJ1-5	TRBD1	-	CASSAGGNNQPQHF	TGTGCCAGCAGTGCAGGGGGTAACAATCAGCCCCAGCATTTT
TRBV7-8	14	TRBJ1-4	-	-	CASSRRGEGEKLFF	TGTGCCAGCAGCCGCCGGGGGGAGGGCGAAAAACTGTTTTTT
TRBV29-1	11	TRBJ2-7	TRBD1	-	CSGQGGYEQYF	TGCAGCGGACAGGGGGGGTACGAGCAGTACTTC
TRBV4-1	14	TRBJ2-7	-	-	CASSQATSSYEQYF	TGCGCCAGCAGCCAAGCGACTAGCTCCTACGAGCAGTACTTC
TRBV7-2	13	TRBJ1-1	-	once	CASSFSQGREAFF	TGTGCCAGCAGCTTTTCACAGGGTCGGGAAGCTTTCTTT
TRBV5-5	19	TRBJ2-1	TRBD2	once	CASSLEGLAGGQAYNEQFF	TGTGCCAGCAGCTTGGAAGGGCTAGCGGGGGGCCAAGCCTACAATGAGCAGTTCTTC
TRBV29-1	12	TRBJ1-2	TRBD1	-	CTSAGGEDGYTF	TGCACAAGCGCAGGGGGCGAAGATGGCTACACCTTC
TRBV18	17	TRBJ1-4	-	-	CASSPTSSRATNEKLFF	TGTGCCAGCTCACCCACGAGTAGTCGGGCAACTAATGAAAAACTGTTTTTT
TRBV5-1	15	TRBJ2-7	TRBD2	-	CASSSGGSLTYEQYF	TGCGCCAGCAGCTCGGGGGGGTCCTTAACCTACGAGCAGTACTTC
TRBV19	14	TRBJ1-4	-	-	CATGTRGSYEKLFF	TGTGCCACCGGTACAAGGGGTTCGTATGAAAAACTGTTTTTT
TRBV7-3	15	TRBJ2-5	TRBD1	few	CASSPDRAGRETQYF	TGTGCCAGCAGCCCGGACAGGGCAGGGCGAGAGACCCAGTACTTC
TRBV9	14	TRBJ2-5	TRBD2	-	CASNPAGGEETQYF	TGTGCCAGCAACCCAGCGGGAGGTGAGGAGACCCAGTACTTC
TRBV30	13	TRBJ1-1	-	-	CASGDVMNTEAFF	TGTGCCTCGGGGGACGTAATGAACACTGAAGCTTTCTTT